Presented here are 10 T cell receptor beta chains from one specimen sequenced in a study of blood T cells in healthy people across ages. Using a J-beta primer mix together with a sample-barcoded 5' primer, a second PCR was run for roughly 6 to 12 cycles. TCRdb re-called the 5' RACE reads through MiXCR, storing one row per CDR3 protein. In the table there are hundreds of thousands of distinct CDR3 sequences, approximately 30% of which are singletons. Sample: blood. The receptors come from a woman of 80 years or more in good health.

The rearrangement uses TRBV2 and TRBJ2-1, with 10 bases fitting TRBD2. CDR3 length: 13 residues. From germline, CDR1 is SNHLY and CDR2 FYNNEI. Trimming cost V 8 bases and J 6 bases; bases outside gene matches: 4. This chain's CDR3 is CASYQRGGNEQFF. CDR3 DNA sequence: TGTGCCAGCTACCAGCGGGGGGGCAATGAGCAGTTCTTC.

V is TRBV9 and J is TRBJ1-2, with no clear D. The CDR3 has 15 amino acids. V shed 4 bases and J shed 4 bases, with 17 bases lying between them. Germline CDR1 and CDR2: SGDLS and YYNGEE. The CDR3 protein is CASSPGGDRIYGYTF. As DNA, the CDR3 is TGTGCCAGCAGCCCCGGTGGGGATCGTATCTATGGCTACACCTTC. The variable domain in full, completed from reference TRBV9 and TRBJ1-2, reads DSGVTQTPKHLITATGQRVTLRCSPRSGDLSVYWYQQSLDQGLQFLIQYYNGEERAKGNILERFSAQQFPDLHSELNLSSLELGDSALYFCASSPGGDRIYGYTFGSGTRLTVV.

Ten or more counts support this clonotype. This rearrangement joins TRBV19 to TRBJ1-5; D gene uncertain. Trimming cost V 0 bases and J 6 bases, with 12 bases left between them. This CDR3 has 15 amino acids. Per the germline V gene, CDR1 is LNHDA and CDR2 is SQIVND (reference sequence). The CDR3 nucleotides are TGTGCCAGTAGTATAGATCTCGACTTCTTTCAGCCCCAGCATTTT. Translation gives CASSIDLDFFQPQHF.

The chain employs TRBV4-1 and TRBJ2-1; D gene unclear. The V end lost 1 base, the J end lost 6 bases, and 19 bases lay between the germline ends. Germline CDR1 MGHRA, CDR2 YSYEKL. The CDR3 runs to 17 residues. The CDR3 region is CASSQVAKRAEINEQFF. The CDR3, as DNA: TGCGCCAGCAGCCAAGTAGCTAAACGGGCCGAGATCAATGAGCAGTTCTTC.

A few counts support this clonotype. V is TRBV20-1 and J is TRBJ2-7; D is ambiguous. Trimming left V 5 bases short and J 4 bases short, with 9 bases between. Germline CDR1 and CDR2: DFQATT and SNEGSKA (reference sequence). The CDR3 covers 11 residues. CDR3 region: CSAQWGYEQYF. CDR3 sequence (DNA): TGCAGTGCTCAATGGGGTTACGAGCAGTACTTC.

This clonotype was recorded many times. The V gene is TRBV29-1, the J gene TRBJ2-1; 7 nucleotides line up with TRBD1. This CDR3 contains 11 residues. With V trimmed by 7 bases and J by 7 bases, 4 bases remained unmatched. The V gene's germline CDR1 is SQVTM and CDR2 ANQGSEA. CDR3 DNA sequence: TGCAGCGATCCGACAGGGAATGAGCAGTTCTTC. Protein sequence: CSDPTGNEQFF.

This clonotype was observed a handful of times. Given a much more abundant clone one base away, this may be a read error. The chain is built from TRBV20-1 and TRBJ2-1, with 7 bases lining up with TRBD2. CDR3 length: 14 residues. J lost 6 bases, V lost 6 bases, and 11 bases had no gene match. Germline V CDR1 and CDR2: DFQATT, SNEGSKA (reference sequence). The CDR3: CSATYEAGSNEQFF. The CDR3 bases are TGCAGTGCCACTTACGAAGCGGGGAGCAATGAGCAGTTCTTC.

There are many counts of this clonotype. The gene calls are TRBV12-3 or TRBV12-4 and TRBJ1-5; D not certain. The CDR3 totals 14 residues. Between the trimmed V and J ends, which lost 3 bases and 2 bases, there was a span of 8 bases. The CDR3 loop is CASSLGPGNQPQHF. The CDR3 DNA follows: TGTGCCAGCAGTTTGGGCCCCGGCAATCAGCCCCAGCATTTT.

This clonotype was counted at least ten times. V gene TRBV29-1 combines with J gene TRBJ2-5; no clear D. CDR3 length equals 13 residues. Germline CDR1 SQVTM, CDR2 ANQGSEA. Trimming cost V 2 bases and J 5 bases, with 12 bases left between them. The CDR3 DNA sequence: TGCAGCGTTGAACGGGCCCGAGCGGAGACCCAGTACTTC. Translating it yields CSVERARAETQYF.

CDR3 residues: CASSLEGLYEQFF. Written as DNA, the CDR3 is TGTGCCAGCAGCTTAGAGGGACTATATGAGCAGTTCTTC. V is TRBV7-4 and J is TRBJ2-1; 7 bases are a match to TRBD2. After removal of 1 base from V and 8 bases from J, the junction contained 2 bases not matched to a gene. CDR3 length equals 13 residues. Germline assignment: CDR1 SGHVT and CDR2 SQSDAQ. Looking up the rest from reference TRBV7-4 and TRBJ2-1 gives the full variable domain: GAGVSQSPRYKVAKRGRDVALRCDSISGHVTLYWYRQTLGQGSEVLTYSQSDAQRDKSGRPSGRFSAERPERSVSTLKIQRTEQGDSAVYLCASSLEGLYEQFFGPGTRLTVL.